The rows below give T cell receptor beta chains drawn from one sample of a study of blood T cell dynamics during melanoma immunotherapy. Some clones are missing from TCRdb's copy, which holds only in-frame ones; the method was immunoSEQ multiplex PCR. The repertoire holds roughly 4,600 clones, with about 96% as singletons. Source: effector memory CD8+ T cells from blood, taken from a patient treated with checkpoint blockade. These receptors originate from a human donor with melanoma. Both conserved end residues are part of each CDR3. D genes are given only for firm matches. Clone sizes are given selectively: once, few, many, or a class where the clone is expanded.

V	size	D	J	DNA	CDR3
TRBV27	few	TRBD2	TRBJ2-5	TGTGCCAGCAGTTTACTAGCGGGAGGGCAAGAGACCCAGTACTTC	CASSLLAGGQETQYF
TRBV18	.	.	TRBJ2-3	TGTGCCAGCACCAACGAGCTAGTCACAGATACGCAGTATTTT	CASTNELVTDTQYF
TRBV5-4	.	.	TRBJ2-6	TGTGCCAGTCTCTCTGGGGCCAACGTCCTGACTTTC	CASLSGANVLTF
TRBV11-2	.	TRBD2	TRBJ2-7	TGTGCCAGCAGCTTAGAGTTTGGGAGGGAGGGCCGGAGCGGGCAGTACTTC	CASSLEFGREGRSGQYF
TRBV28	.	.	TRBJ2-7	TGTGCCAGCAGCTCGGACGGCGAGCAGTACTTC	CASSSDGEQYF
TRBV10-3	.	TRBD2	TRBJ2-7	TGTGCCATCAGTGAGTCGGAGGTTTTAGCGGGAGGGCCGAATCAGTACTTC	CAISESEVLAGGPNQYF
TRBV28	.	.	TRBJ2-1	TGTGCCAGCAGTTTTTCAAGCGATGAGCAGTTCTTC	CASSFSSDEQFF
TRBV7-9	.	.	TRBJ2-1	TGTGCCAGCAGTGGGGCTCCCCTGGGGGTAAACTATGAGCAGTTCTTC	CASSGAPLGVNYEQFF
TRBV6-6	.	TRBD2	TRBJ2-7	TGTGCCAGCAGTTACCCCGGGACTAGCGGGGCCTACGAGCAGTACTTC	CASSYPGTSGAYEQYF
TRBV28	once	TRBD1	TRBJ1-2	TGTGCCAGCAGTTTTATGTCGGGACAGTATTATGGCTACACCTTC	CASSFMSGQYYGYTF
TRBV7-3	.	.	TRBJ1-1	TGTGCCAGCAGCAGCGGGGCAGGGCTCCTGGGCACTGAAGCTTTCTTT	CASSSGAGLLGTEAFF
TRBV29-1	.	.	TRBJ2-1	TGCAGCGTTGAAGGGGGGGCCATCTCGTACAATGAGCAGTTCTTC	CSVEGGAISYNEQFF
TRBV14	.	.	TRBJ2-5	TGTGCCAGCAGCCAAGAGCCGGGGGCAGGGACCCAGTACTTC	CASSQEPGAGTQYF
TRBV7-9	.	.	TRBJ1-2	TGTGCCACCCCGGGCTCTAATACTAACTATGGCTACACCTTC	CATPGSNTNYGYTF
TRBV7-3	.	.	TRBJ2-1	TGTGCCAGCAGCTTATCCCCATTCAATGAGCAGTTCTTC	CASSLSPFNEQFF
TRBV27	.	TRBD2	TRBJ2-7	TGTGCCAGCAGTTTATCGGGGAGGGGAAACTTATACGAGCAGTACTTC	CASSLSGRGNLYEQYF
TRBV9	.	.	TRBJ1-6	TGTGCCAGCAGTCGGACAGACGGAGAGAATTCACCCCTCCACTTT	CASSRTDGENSPLHF
TRBV28	.	.	TRBJ2-7	TGTGCCAGCAGTTCACCCTTAGGGGGGGACGAGCAGTACTTC	CASSSPLGGDEQYF
TRBV11-3	.	.	TRBJ2-2	TGTGCCAGCAGCTTAGTTCTCACCGGGGAGCTGTTTTTT	CASSLVLTGELFF
TRBV19	.	.	TRBJ2-7	TGTGCCAGTAGTATAAACCCGGACCCAGCCTACGAGCAGTACTTC	CASSINPDPAYEQYF
TRBV11-2	.	.	TRBJ2-5	TGTGCCAGCAGCTTAGCATACGGGAAGACCCAGTACTTC	CASSLAYGKTQYF
TRBV27	.	.	TRBJ2-1	TGTGCCAGCAGTTTATTGGGGGGCCGCGATGAGCAGTTCTTC	CASSLLGGRDEQFF
TRBV5-5	.	.	TRBJ2-7	TGTGCCAGCAGCGCCCCTGTTCCCTACGAGCAGTACTTC	CASSAPVPYEQYF
TRBV7-9	.	.	TRBJ2-7	TGTGCCAGCAGCCAAATAGCAGGGGGCGGGAGATACGAGCAGTACTTC	CASSQIAGGGRYEQYF
TRBV19	.	.	TRBJ2-1	TGTGCCAGTAGTATAATAGCACTCTCCTACAATGAGCAGTTCTTC	CASSIIALSYNEQFF
TRBV21-1	.	.	TRBJ1-5	TGTGCCACCGCGCTGCCGGGACAGGGTCTTCATCAGCCCCAGCATTTT	CATALPGQGLHQPQHF
TRBV5-1	.	.	TRBJ2-7	TGCGCCAGCAGGCCAGGGGAGGCCTACGAGCAGTACTTC	CASRPGEAYEQYF
TRBV12-5	.	TRBD1	TRBJ1-3	TGTGCTAGTGCCCCGGGACAGCCGAGCTCTGGAAACACCATATATTTT	CASAPGQPSSGNTIYF
TRBV11-2	.	.	TRBJ2-4	TGTGCCAGCAGCTTAGTGGTCGCCGGTCGGGGAAACATTCAGTACTTC	CASSLVVAGRGNIQYF
TRBV7-8	.	TRBD2	TRBJ2-7	TGTGCCAGCAGCCCTGAACTAGCGGGGGGCTCCTACGAGCAGTACTTC	CASSPELAGGSYEQYF
TRBV5-6	once	.	TRBJ2-2	TGTGCCAGCAGCTCCTCCGGGGAGCTGTTTTTT	CASSSSGELFF
TRBV5-4	.	.	TRBJ2-5	TGTGCCAGCAGCTTAGGCGGCCTGGAGCAGTACTTC	CASSLGGLEQYF
TRBV19	.	TRBD1	TRBJ2-1	TGTGCCAGTTTCCCCTCCTCGACAGGGCGCAACAATGAGCAGTTCTTC	CASFPSSTGRNNEQFF
TRBV5-1	.	.	TRBJ2-1	TGCGCCAGCAGCTTGGAAGTGACTACGGATGAGCAGTTCTTC	CASSLEVTTDEQFF
TRBV15	.	.	TRBJ2-3	TGTGCCACCAGCCCGTCCCTCGGGACAAGCACAGATACGCAGTATTTT	CATSPSLGTSTDTQYF
TRBV11-2	.	.	TRBJ2-3	TGTGCCAGCAGCTCGGCCCTCCATACGCAGTATTTT	CASSSALHTQYF
TRBV28	.	.	TRBJ1-2	TGTGCCAGCAACCGACCCAGAAACTATGGCTACACCTTC	CASNRPRNYGYTF
TRBV9	once	.	TRBJ2-6	TGTGCCAGCAGCGGGGGCTCTGGGGCCAACGTCCTGACTTTC	CASSGGSGANVLTF
TRBV6-4	.	TRBD2	TRBJ2-3	TGTGCCAGCAGTGACTCTCCGACTAGCGGGGAGGGAGATACGCAGTATTTT	CASSDSPTSGEGDTQYF
TRBV7-9	.	.	TRBJ2-7	TGTGCCAGCAGCTTAGCGTTGGGACCACTTCCCGAGCAGTACTTC	CASSLALGPLPEQYF
TRBV21-1	.	.	TRBJ2-7	TGTGCCAGCAGCCCAGGTCCGGGGAAAGGGACCTACGAGCAGTACTTC	CASSPGPGKGTYEQYF
TRBV5-1	.	.	TRBJ2-3	TGCGCCAGCAGCACGACAGGATTTGGGCGCACAGATACGCAGTATTTT	CASSTTGFGRTDTQYF
TRBV5-4	.	.	TRBJ2-1	TGTGCCAGCAGCTATCAGACTCCCTCCTACAATGAGCAGTTCTTC	CASSYQTPSYNEQFF
TRBV27	.	TRBD2	TRBJ2-7	TGTGCCAGCAGTTTAAGTCGGGGGGACCTCTCCTACGAGCAGTACTTC	CASSLSRGDLSYEQYF
TRBV11-2	once	.	TRBJ1-1	TGTGCCAGCAGCTCTAGGCAGGGGAACACTGAAGCTTTCTTT	CASSSRQGNTEAFF
TRBV5-6	once	TRBD2	TRBJ2-7	TGTGCCAGCAGCTGGGCTACAGCGGGAGGGTACGAGCAGTACTTC	CASSWATAGGYEQYF
TRBV7-9	.	.	TRBJ2-1	TGTGCCAGCCGGTCCAATGAGCAGTTCTTC	CASRSNEQFF
TRBV15	.	TRBD2	TRBJ2-3	TGTGCCACCAGCTATCTGACTAGCTCCCCGGGCACAGATACGCAGTATTTT	CATSYLTSSPGTDTQYF